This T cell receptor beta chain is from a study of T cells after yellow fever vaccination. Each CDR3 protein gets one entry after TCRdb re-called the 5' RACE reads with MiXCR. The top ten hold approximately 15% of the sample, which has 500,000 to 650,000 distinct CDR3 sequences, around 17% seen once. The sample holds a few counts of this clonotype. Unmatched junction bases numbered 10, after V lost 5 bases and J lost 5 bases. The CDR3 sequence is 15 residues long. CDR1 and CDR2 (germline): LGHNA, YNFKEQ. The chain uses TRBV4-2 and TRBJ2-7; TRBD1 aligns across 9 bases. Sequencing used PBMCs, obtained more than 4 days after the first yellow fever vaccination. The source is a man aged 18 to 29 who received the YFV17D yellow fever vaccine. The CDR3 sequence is CASSYGTGLRDEQYF. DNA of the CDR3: TGTGCCAGCAGCTACGGGACAGGGCTCAGGGACGAGCAGTACTTC.